Following are 25 T cell receptor beta chains from one sample sequenced in a study of blood T cell repertoires in COVID-19. This table comes from immunoSEQ multiplex PCR, and its TCRdb copy is limited to in-frame clones, with some not included. The sample includes about 200,000 clones, around 75% of them seen just once. The sequencing sample was made of peripheral blood. These receptors came from a middle-aged woman with COVID-19, enrolled during active disease.

There are a few counts of this clone. CDR3 nucleotide sequence: TGTGCCATCAGTGATACCTTACTGATGGATCAGCCCCAGCATTTT. It encodes CAISDTLLMDQPQHF. The chain links TRBV10-3 to TRBJ1-5; D remains ambiguous. Germline V gene sequence: CDR1 ENHRY, CDR2 SYGVKD. The CDR3 is 15 amino acids. The V and J ends lost 3 bases and 5 bases respectively, with 14 bases between them.

This chain links TRBV19 with TRBJ2-2; tentatively, D is TRBD1 (6 bases). Germline V gives CDR1 LNHDA, CDR2 SQIVND (reference sequence). This CDR3 contains 14 residues. V was pared by 7 bases and J by 2 bases, with 11 bases between. The chain's CDR3 is CASIQGINTGELFF. The CDR3 coding sequence is TGTGCCAGTATACAGGGCATTAACACCGGGGAGCTGTTTTTT.

The chain has TRBV2 and TRBJ1-1; D is uncertain. This CDR3 is built from 13 residues. From germline, CDR1 is SNHLY and CDR2 FYNNEI. Deletions cut 4 bases from V and 2 bases from J, with 8 bases between. CDR3 bases: TGTGCCAGCAGTGCTCACAGAAACACTGAAGCTTTCTTT. This sequence encodes CASSAHRNTEAFF.

This clone appeared a few times. This rearrangement joins TRBV7-6 to TRBJ1-4; the D is unclear. This CDR3 has 12 amino acids. In germline, CDR1 is SGHVS, CDR2 FNYEAQ. Trimming pared 8 bases from V and 8 bases from J, leaving 12 bases between. For the CDR3, the DNA is TGTGCCAGCTTGGGTATGGGCGAAAAACTGTTTTTT. Its translation is CASLGMGEKLFF.

The genes are TRBV5-1 and TRBJ2-7; possible D gene TRBD1, 6 bases. CDR3 length: 14 residues. Germline CDR1 and CDR2: SGHRS and YFSETQ. Trimming removed 4 bases at V and 3 bases at J, with 14 bases between. In DNA, the CDR3 is TGCGCCAGCAGCCCGGTTGGACAGAGCTACGAGCAGTACTTC. Encoded protein: CASSPVGQSYEQYF. The whole variable domain, remainder taken from reference TRBV5-1 and TRBJ2-7, is KAGVTQTPRYLIKTRGQQVTLSCSPISGHRSVSWYQQTPGQGLQFLFEYFSETQRNKGNFPGRFSGRQFSNSRSEMNVSTLELGDSALYLCASSPVGQSYEQYFGPGTRLTVT.

The chain combines TRBV5-1 with TRBJ1-4; D unclear. The V end lost 3 bases, the J end lost 7 bases, and 16 bases lay between the germline ends. Germline CDR1 is SGHRS and CDR2 is YFSETQ. CDR3 length: 15 amino acids. CDR3 coding DNA: TGCGCCAGCAGCTCGGAGGAGGGTAGGGCTGAAAAACTGTTTTTT. Encoded protein: CASSSEEGRAEKLFF.

V is TRBV27 and J is TRBJ1-2; 10 bases align to TRBD1. Trimming removed 2 bases from V and 7 bases from J; junction bases left unmatched: 10. The CDR3 consists of 16 residues. Looked up from germline, CDR1 is MNHEY and CDR2 is SMNVEV (reference sequence). In DNA form, the CDR3 reads TGTGCCAGCAGTTTACTAGGACAGGGGGTGTCGGTTGGCTACACCTTC. Protein sequence: CASSLLGQGVSVGYTF.

The CDR3 DNA sequence: TGTGCCAGCAGCCAGGAGGACAGTACCGGAGAGACCCAGTACTTC. This sequence encodes CASSQEDSTGETQYF. V is TRBV3-1 (or the pseudogene TRBV3-2) and J is TRBJ2-5; a possible D gene is TRBD1 (6 bases). The CDR3 covers 15 residues. Trimming took off 3 bases at V and 4 bases at J, with 15 bases between the two ends. Germline-derived CDR1 and CDR2 are LGHDT and YNNKEL (reference sequence).

CDR3 sequence reads: CASSPLSGSYEQYF. The CDR3 DNA reads TGTGCCAGCAGCCCACTTAGCGGGAGCTACGAGCAGTACTTC. This chain uses TRBV7-9 with TRBJ2-7, with TRBD2 matching 9 bases. Trimming at V came to 5 bases and at J to 3 bases, leaving 5 bases not matched to a gene. CDR1 is SEHNR and CDR2 is FQNEAQ in the germline V gene (reference sequence). There are 14 residues in the CDR3.

The V gene is TRBV5-1, the J gene TRBJ2-3, with 9 bases that match TRBD1. The CDR3 sequence is 17 residues long. Looked up from germline, CDR1 is SGHRS and CDR2 is YFSETQ. After removal of 4 bases from V and 2 bases from J, the junction contained 11 bases not matched to a gene. The CDR3 loop reads CASSTARDRAPTDTQYF. The CDR3 nucleotides are TGCGCCAGCAGCACAGCCCGGGACAGGGCCCCCACAGATACGCAGTATTTT.

The rearrangement uses TRBV13 and TRBJ1-6, with D maybe TRBD1 (5 bases). Germline CDR1 reads PRHDT; CDR2 reads FYEKMQ (reference sequence). The CDR3 runs 14 residues. Trimming took 0 bases from V and 7 from J, leaving 7 bases between them. Here the CDR3 reads CASSLGQGNSPLHF. CDR3 coding DNA: TGTGCCAGCAGCTTAGGGCAGGGAAATTCACCCCTCCACTTT. Complete variable domain (other parts from reference TRBV13 and TRBJ1-6): AAGVIQSPRHLIKEKRETATLKCYPIPRHDTVYWYQQGPGQDPQFLISFYEKMQSDKGSIPDRFSAQQFSDYHSELNMSSLELGDSALYFCASSLGQGNSPLHFGNGTRLTVT.

The rearrangement uses TRBV2 and TRBJ1-1, with D possibly being TRBD1 (5 bases). The CDR3 has 13 amino acids. Per germline, CDR1 SNHLY and CDR2 FYNNEI. V lost 7 bases to trimming and J lost 2 bases, with 11 bases between them. The CDR3 spells CASTLQGNTEAFF. The DNA for the CDR3 is TGTGCCAGCACACTCCAGGGAAACACTGAAGCTTTCTTT.

This clone was counted a few times. The rearrangement links TRBV7-8 to TRBJ1-2; no definite D call. Trimming took 5 bases from V and 3 from J, leaving 7 bases between them. Germline V lookup: CDR1 SGHVS, CDR2 FQNEAQ. The CDR3 is 12 residues long. DNA for the CDR3: TGTGCCAGCAGCCGCTCGGACTATGGCTACACCTTC. It yields the protein CASSRSDYGYTF.

This clone was seen just once. The chain has TRBV12-3 or TRBV12-4 and TRBJ1-2; D is uncertain. The V gene lost 6 bases and the J gene lost 4 bases, with 9 bases spanning the gap. The CDR3 totals 12 residues. CDR3 sequence reads: CASSLRSYGYTF. DNA of the CDR3: TGTGCCAGCAGCCTCCGGTCCTATGGCTACACCTTC.

The rearrangement uses TRBV19 and TRBJ1-5; 9 bases map to TRBD1. V trimming: 4 bases; J trimming: 7 bases; junction bases outside the gene matches: 8. CDR3 length: 15 residues. CDR1 and CDR2 from the germline V gene are LNHDA and SQIVND (reference sequence). CDR3 sequence: CASSTGTGWRQPQHF. As DNA, the CDR3 is TGTGCCAGTAGTACCGGGACAGGGTGGAGGCAGCCCCAGCATTTT. Complete variable domain (other parts from reference TRBV19 and TRBJ1-5): DGGITQSPKYLFRKEGQNVTLSCEQNLNHDAMYWYRQDPGQGLRLIYYSQIVNDFQKGDIAEGYSVSREKKESFPLTVTSAQKNPTAFYLCASSTGTGWRQPQHFGDGTRLSIL.

The rearrangement joins TRBV30 to TRBJ1-6; weak D call: TRBD1 (6 bases). The CDR3 contains 15 residues. V was trimmed by 1 base and J by 5 bases, leaving 12 bases between them. The germline CDR1 and CDR2 sequences are GTSNPN and SVGIG (reference sequence). In DNA form, the CDR3 reads TGTGCCTGGAGTGCCGGGACATTCAATAATTCACCCCTCCACTTT. Its translation: CAWSAGTFNNSPLHF.

This sequence joins TRBV19 and TRBJ1-5; no firm D call. This CDR3 has 13 amino acids. Trimming took off 8 bases at V and 5 bases at J, with 13 bases between the two ends. Germline loops: CDR1 LNHDA, CDR2 SQIVND (reference sequence). CDR3: CASAGARDQPQHF. CDR3 in DNA: TGTGCCAGTGCCGGAGCCCGGGATCAGCCCCAGCATTTT.

The chain couples TRBV2 to TRBJ2-2; D unresolved. The V gene lost 4 bases and the J gene lost 0 bases, with 9 bases spanning the gap. There are 15 residues in the CDR3. Germline CDR1 SNHLY, CDR2 FYNNEI. The CDR3 spells CASSVFPANTGELFF. The CDR3 DNA sequence: TGTGCCAGCAGTGTGTTTCCTGCGAACACCGGGGAGCTGTTTTTT.

J is TRBJ2-5 and V is TRBV5-1; D may be TRBD2 (7 bases). V lost 1 base and J lost 4, with 14 bases in between. The CDR3 is 15 amino acids. Germline-derived CDR1 and CDR2 are SGHRS and YFSETQ. CDR3 residues: CASSLTGRERETQYF. The CDR3 nucleotides are TGCGCCAGCAGCTTGACAGGGAGGGAGCGAGAGACCCAGTACTTC.

This chain uses TRBV19 with TRBJ2-2; D ambiguous. The germline V gene has CDR1 LNHDA and CDR2 SQIVND (reference sequence). The CDR3 runs to 15 residues. V lost 2 bases to trimming and J lost 1 base, with 8 bases between them. The CDR3 bases are TGTGCCAGTAGTATATTACAGAGGAACACCGGGGAGCTGTTTTTT. The encoded protein is CASSILQRNTGELFF.

This clone was detected once. The chain has TRBV10-3 and TRBJ1-3; D unresolved. This CDR3 region has 14 residues. Germline V gene sequence: CDR1 ENHRY, CDR2 SYGVKD. The V gene lost 5 bases and the J gene lost 0 bases, with 8 bases spanning the gap. This chain's CDR3 is CAISTETSGNTIYF. The DNA for the CDR3 is TGTGCCATCAGTACAGAGACCTCTGGAAACACCATATATTTT.

The CDR3 here is CASSFSDGGSNQPQHF. CDR3 nucleotides: TGTGCCAGCAGTTTCTCGGATGGGGGCTCCAATCAGCCCCAGCATTTT. V usage is TRBV5-5 and J usage is TRBJ1-5; possibly TRBD1 for D (6 bases). The germline V gene encodes CDR1 SGHKS and CDR2 YYEKEE (reference sequence). V was cut by 5 bases and J by 3 bases, with 18 bases left in between. There are 16 residues in the CDR3.

The chain combines TRBV7-8 with TRBJ2-5; D call uncertain. V was clipped by 1 base and J by 2 bases, with 8 bases between them. Germline assignment: CDR1 SGHVS and CDR2 FQNEAQ. The CDR3 consists of 14 residues. This CDR3 reads CASSLGLEQETQYF. The CDR3 bases are TGTGCCAGCAGCTTAGGGCTAGAACAAGAGACCCAGTACTTC.

J is TRBJ1-6 and V is TRBV4-2; D gene unclear. CDR1 and CDR2 (germline): LGHNA, YNFKEQ. The CDR3 has 13 amino acids. Between the trimmed V and J ends, which lost 0 bases and 10 bases, there was a span of 7 bases. The CDR3 reads CASSQDRVSPLHF. In nucleotides, the CDR3 is TGTGCCAGCAGCCAAGATCGGGTGTCACCCCTCCACTTT.

The V and J genes are TRBV29-1 and TRBJ1-4; the D gene is possibly TRBD1 (6 bases). V was trimmed by 6 bases and J by 4 bases, leaving 12 bases between them. The CDR3 length is 13 residues. Germline assignment: CDR1 SQVTM and CDR2 ANQGSEA. CDR3 loop: CSVVGQFNEKLFF. Here the CDR3 DNA reads TGCAGCGTCGTTGGACAGTTTAATGAAAAACTGTTTTTT.